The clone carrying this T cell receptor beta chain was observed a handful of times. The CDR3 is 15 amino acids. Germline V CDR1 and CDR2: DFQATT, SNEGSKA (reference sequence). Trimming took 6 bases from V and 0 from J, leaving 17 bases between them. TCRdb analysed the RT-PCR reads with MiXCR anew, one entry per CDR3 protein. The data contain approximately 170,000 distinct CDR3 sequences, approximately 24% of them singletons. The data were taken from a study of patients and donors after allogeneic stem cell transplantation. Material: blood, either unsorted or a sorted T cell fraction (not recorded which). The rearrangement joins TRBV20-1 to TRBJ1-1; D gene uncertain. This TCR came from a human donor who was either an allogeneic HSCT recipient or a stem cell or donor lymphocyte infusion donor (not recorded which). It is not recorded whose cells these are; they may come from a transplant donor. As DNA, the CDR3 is TGCAGTGCCCAACAAGGAGGCGGGGTGAACACTGAAGCTTTCTTT. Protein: CSAQQGGGVNTEAFF.